The clone carrying this T cell receptor beta chain was observed a handful of times. Its antigen is not identified. The CDR3 length is 15 residues. Germline CDR1 and CDR2: MNHEY and SMNVEV (reference sequence). The V gene lost 2 bases and the J gene lost 0 bases, with 8 bases spanning the gap. This sample stems from a study of beta chain features in type 1 diabetes. Roughly 110 mL of blood, on average, came from one heparinised draw per donor. Sorted CD4+ subsets: naive, central memory, regulatory, stem cell-like memory (CD45RO/CCR7/CD25/CD127/CD95/CD27 panel). Sorted populations all had greater than 95% purity. Study-level results: Type 1 diabetes patients showed a moderate but significant shortening of TCRB CDR3s in all four CD4+ subsets.

The authors reverse transcribed all of the isolated RNA, so sequencing captured expressed TCRB transcripts. Libraries were prepared by immunoSEQ multiplex PCR; TCRdb keeps only in-frame clonotypes and omits some of them. The sample contains around 250,000 clones, approximately 14% of which appear only once. The receptor was isolated from a man aged 30-40 years with type 1 diabetes. Material: naive CD4+ T cells from blood. The chain couples TRBV27 to TRBJ1-5; maybe TRBD1 (5 bases). This CDR3 reads CASSLKGNSNQPQHF. CDR3 DNA: TGTGCCAGCAGTTTAAAGGGGAATAGCAATCAGCCCCAGCATTTT.